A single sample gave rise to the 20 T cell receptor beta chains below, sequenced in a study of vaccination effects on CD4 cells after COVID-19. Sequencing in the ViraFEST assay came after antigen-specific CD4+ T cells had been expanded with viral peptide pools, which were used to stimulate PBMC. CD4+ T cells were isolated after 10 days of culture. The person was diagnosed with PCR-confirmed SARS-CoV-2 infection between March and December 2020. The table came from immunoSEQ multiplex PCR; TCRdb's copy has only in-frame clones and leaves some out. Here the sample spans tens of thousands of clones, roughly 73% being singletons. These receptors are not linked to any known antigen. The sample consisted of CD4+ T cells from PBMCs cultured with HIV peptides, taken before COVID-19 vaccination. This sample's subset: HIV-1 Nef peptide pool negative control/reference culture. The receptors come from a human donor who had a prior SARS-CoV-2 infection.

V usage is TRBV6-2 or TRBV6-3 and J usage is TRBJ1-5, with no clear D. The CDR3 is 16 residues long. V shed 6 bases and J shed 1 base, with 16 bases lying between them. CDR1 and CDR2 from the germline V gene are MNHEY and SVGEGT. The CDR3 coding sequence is TGTGCCAGCAGCTCCCGACCGGTTTGGAGCAATCAGCCCCAGCATTTT. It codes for CASSSRPVWSNQPQHF.

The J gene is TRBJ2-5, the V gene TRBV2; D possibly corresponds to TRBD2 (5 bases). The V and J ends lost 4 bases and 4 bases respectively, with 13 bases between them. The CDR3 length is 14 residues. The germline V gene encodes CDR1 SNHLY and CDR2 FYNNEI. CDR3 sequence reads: CASSGAGGVETQYF. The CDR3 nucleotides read TGTGCCAGCAGTGGGGCAGGAGGCGTAGAGACCCAGTACTTC.

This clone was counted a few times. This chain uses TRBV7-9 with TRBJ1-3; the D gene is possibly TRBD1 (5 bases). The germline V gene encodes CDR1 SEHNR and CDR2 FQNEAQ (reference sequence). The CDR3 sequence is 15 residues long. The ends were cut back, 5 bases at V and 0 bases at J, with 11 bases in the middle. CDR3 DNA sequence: TGTGCCAGCAGCATACCAGGGAGCTCTGGAAACACCATATATTTT. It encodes CASSIPGSSGNTIYF.

The CDR3 sequence: CAFSPGTTRYPYGYTF. CDR3 nucleotides: TGTGCTTTCAGCCCCGGGACGACGAGATACCCCTATGGCTACACCTTC. The chain is built from TRBV6-6 and TRBJ1-2; maybe TRBD1 (5 bases). The CDR3 has 16 amino acids. Germline V gene sequence: CDR1 MNHNY, CDR2 SVGAGI (reference sequence).

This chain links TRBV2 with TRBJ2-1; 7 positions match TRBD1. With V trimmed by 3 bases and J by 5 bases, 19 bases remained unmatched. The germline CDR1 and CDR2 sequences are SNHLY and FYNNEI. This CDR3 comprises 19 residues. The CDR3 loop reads CASSELQGVQALKNNEQFF. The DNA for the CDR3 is TGTGCCAGCAGTGAGCTTCAGGGGGTTCAGGCCCTAAAAAACAATGAGCAGTTCTTC. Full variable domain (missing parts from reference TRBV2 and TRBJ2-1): EPEVTQTPSHQVTQMGQEVILRCVPISNHLYFYWYRQILGQKVEFLVSFYNNEISEKSEIFDDQFSVERPDGSNFTLKIRSTKLEDSAMYFCASSELQGVQALKNNEQFFGPGTRLTVL.

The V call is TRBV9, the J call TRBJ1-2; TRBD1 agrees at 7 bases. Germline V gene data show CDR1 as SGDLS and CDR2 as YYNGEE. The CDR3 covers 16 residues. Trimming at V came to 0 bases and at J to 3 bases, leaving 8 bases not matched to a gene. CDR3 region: CASSVDRGEGYYGYTF. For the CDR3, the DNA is TGTGCCAGCAGCGTAGACAGGGGAGAGGGCTACTATGGCTACACCTTC.

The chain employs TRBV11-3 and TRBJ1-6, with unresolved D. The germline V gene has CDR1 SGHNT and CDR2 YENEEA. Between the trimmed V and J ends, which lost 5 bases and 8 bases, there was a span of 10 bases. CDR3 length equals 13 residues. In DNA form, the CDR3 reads TGTGCCAGCAGCCTACGACCGGATTCACCCCTCCACTTT. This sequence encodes CASSLRPDSPLHF.

The CDR3 DNA is TGTGCCAGCAGCTTTGAGAGGACAGGGTATGGCTACACCTTC. The encoded protein is CASSFERTGYGYTF. The rearrangement links TRBV7-2 to TRBJ1-2; TRBD1 aligns across 8 bases. J was trimmed by 5 bases and V by 3 bases; bases with no gene match: 5. CDR1 is SGHTA and CDR2 is FQGNSA in the germline V gene. This CDR3 is built from 14 residues. Full variable domain (remainder filled in from reference TRBV7-2 and TRBJ1-2): GAGVSQSPSNKVTEKGKDVELRCDPISGHTALYWYRQSLGQGLEFLIYFQGNSAPDKSGLPSDRFSAERTGGSVSTLTIQRTQQEDSAVYLCASSFERTGYGYTFGSGTRLTVV.

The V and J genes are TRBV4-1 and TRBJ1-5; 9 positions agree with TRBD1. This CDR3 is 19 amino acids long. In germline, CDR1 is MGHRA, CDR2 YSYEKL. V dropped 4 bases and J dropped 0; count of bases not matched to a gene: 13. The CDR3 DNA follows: TGCGCCAGCAGCCTCCGAGGGGGACAGGGTCGGAGTAGCAATCAGCCCCAGCATTTT. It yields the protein CASSLRGGQGRSSNQPQHF.

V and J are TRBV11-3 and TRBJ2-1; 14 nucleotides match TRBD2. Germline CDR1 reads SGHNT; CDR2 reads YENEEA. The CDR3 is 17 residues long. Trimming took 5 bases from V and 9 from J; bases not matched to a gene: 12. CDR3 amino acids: CASSPNSGLAGVVEQFF. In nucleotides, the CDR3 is TGTGCCAGCAGCCCTAACTCGGGACTAGCGGGAGTTGTTGAGCAGTTCTTC.

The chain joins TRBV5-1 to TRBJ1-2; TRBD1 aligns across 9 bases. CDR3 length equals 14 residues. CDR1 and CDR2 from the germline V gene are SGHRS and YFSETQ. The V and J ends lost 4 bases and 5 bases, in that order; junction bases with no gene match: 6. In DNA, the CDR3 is TGCGCCAGCAGCCTTCAAGGGACAGGGTATGGCTACACCTTC. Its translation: CASSLQGTGYGYTF.

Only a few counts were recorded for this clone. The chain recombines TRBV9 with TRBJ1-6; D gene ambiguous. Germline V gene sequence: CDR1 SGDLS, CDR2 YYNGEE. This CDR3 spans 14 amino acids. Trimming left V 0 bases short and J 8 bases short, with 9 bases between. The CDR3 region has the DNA TGTGCCAGCAGCGTAGGGGGATGGGATTCACCCCTCCACTTT. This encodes CASSVGGWDSPLHF. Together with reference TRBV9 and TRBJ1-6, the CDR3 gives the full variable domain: DSGVTQTPKHLITATGQRVTLRCSPRSGDLSVYWYQQSLDQGLQFLIQYYNGEERAKGNILERFSAQQFPDLHSELNLSSLELGDSALYFCASSVGGWDSPLHFGNGTRLTVT.

The chain's CDR3 is CASSFHYEQYF. The DNA of the CDR3 is TGTGCCAGCAGCTTCCACTACGAGCAGTACTTC. The chain employs TRBV11-2 and TRBJ2-7; D unclear. The germline V and J ends were trimmed by 3 bases and 3 bases, with 3 bases remaining between them. CDR3 length: 11 residues. In germline, CDR1 is SGHAT, CDR2 FQNNGV.

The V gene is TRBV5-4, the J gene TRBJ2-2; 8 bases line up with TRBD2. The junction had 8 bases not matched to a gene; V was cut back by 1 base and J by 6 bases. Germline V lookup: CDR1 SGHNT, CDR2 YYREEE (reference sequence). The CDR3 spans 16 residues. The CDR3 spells CASSLFFGGEAGELFF. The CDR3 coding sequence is TGTGCCAGCAGCTTGTTTTTCGGGGGGGAGGCCGGGGAGCTGTTTTTT.

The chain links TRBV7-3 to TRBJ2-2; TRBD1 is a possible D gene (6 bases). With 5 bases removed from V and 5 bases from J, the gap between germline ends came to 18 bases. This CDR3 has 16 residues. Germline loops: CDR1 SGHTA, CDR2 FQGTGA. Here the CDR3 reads CASSPTFNRVTGELFF. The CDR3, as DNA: TGTGCCAGCAGCCCGACTTTTAACAGGGTGACCGGGGAGCTGTTTTTT.

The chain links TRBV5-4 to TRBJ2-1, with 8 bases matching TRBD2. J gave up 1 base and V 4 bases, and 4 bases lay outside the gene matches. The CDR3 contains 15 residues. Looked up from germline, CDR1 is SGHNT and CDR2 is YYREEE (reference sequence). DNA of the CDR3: TGTGCCAGCAGCCTAAGCGGGAGATCCTACAATGAGCAGTTCTTC. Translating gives CASSLSGRSYNEQFF.

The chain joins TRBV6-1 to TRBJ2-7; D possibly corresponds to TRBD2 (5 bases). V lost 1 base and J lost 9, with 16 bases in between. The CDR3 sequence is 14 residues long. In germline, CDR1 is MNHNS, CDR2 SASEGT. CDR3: CASSEVRRPWVQYF. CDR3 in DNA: TGTGCCAGCAGTGAAGTAAGGAGGCCTTGGGTGCAGTACTTC.

CDR3 bases: TGTGCCAGCAGCCTTTGGGCTCGGGATACGCAGTATTTT. It encodes CASSLWARDTQYF. J is TRBJ2-3 and V is TRBV5-6; D gene uncertain. CDR3 length equals 13 residues. In germline, CDR1 is SGHDT, CDR2 YYEEEE. Deletions cut 4 bases from V and 6 bases from J, with 12 bases between.

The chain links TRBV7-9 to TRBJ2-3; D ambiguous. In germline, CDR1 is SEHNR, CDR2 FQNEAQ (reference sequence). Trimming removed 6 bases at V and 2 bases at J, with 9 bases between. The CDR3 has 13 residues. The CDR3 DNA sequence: TGTGCCAGCAGTCCCAGAAACACAGATACGCAGTATTTT. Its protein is CASSPRNTDTQYF.

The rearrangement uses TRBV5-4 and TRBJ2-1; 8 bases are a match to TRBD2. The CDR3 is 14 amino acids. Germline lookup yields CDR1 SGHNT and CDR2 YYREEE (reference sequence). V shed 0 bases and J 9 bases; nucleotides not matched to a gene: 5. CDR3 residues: CASSLGGLGGEQFF. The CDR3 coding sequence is TGTGCCAGCAGCTTGGGGGGACTAGGAGGTGAGCAGTTCTTC.